The 13 T cell receptor beta chains below all came from one sample that was sequenced in a study of beta chain features in type 1 diabetes. The entirety of the isolated RNA underwent reverse transcription, so expressed TCRB transcripts were sequenced. The table came from immunoSEQ multiplex PCR; TCRdb's copy has only in-frame clones and leaves some out. The sample holds roughly 300,000 clones; approximately 8% are singletons and the top ten take less than 0.45%. The source material was central memory CD4+ T cells from blood. These receptors were collected from a woman between 18 and 30 years old in good health.

The V gene is TRBV9, the J gene TRBJ2-5, with TRBD1 matching over 9 bases. TRBJ2-7 matches the DNA end more closely, so the J call is doubtful. Germline V gene lookup returns CDR1 SGDLS and CDR2 YYNGEE. The CDR3 runs to 14 residues. The CDR3 DNA is TGTGCCAGCAGCTTCGGGGACAGGGACTACGAGCAGTACTTC. Translation: CASSFGDRDYEQYF.

There are a few counts of this clone. This chain uses TRBV2 with TRBJ2-1, with 7 bases matching TRBD2. Unmatched junction bases numbered 4, after V lost 5 bases and J lost 0 bases. Germline values: CDR1 SNHLY, CDR2 FYNNEI. The CDR3 is made up of 15 amino acids. Here the CDR3 DNA reads TGTGCCAGCAGTCCCCCGGGGGGCTCCTACAATGAGCAGTTCTTC. Protein product: CASSPPGGSYNEQFF. Full variable domain (outside the CDR3, taken from reference TRBV2 and TRBJ2-1): EPEVTQTPSHQVTQMGQEVILRCVPISNHLYFYWYRQILGQKVEFLVSFYNNEISEKSEIFDDQFSVERPDGSNFTLKIRSTKLEDSAMYFCASSPPGGSYNEQFFGPGTRLTVL.

This clone occurred a few times. The rearrangement uses TRBV27 and TRBJ1-6, with D unresolved. The CDR3 sequence is 14 residues long. With 1 base removed from V and 8 bases from J, the gap between germline ends came to 9 bases. Germline V lookup: CDR1 MNHEY, CDR2 SMNVEV (reference sequence). CDR3 residues: CASSLLGRDSPLHF. The CDR3 coding sequence is TGTGCCAGCAGTTTATTAGGCCGGGATTCACCCCTCCACTTT.

This chain connects TRBV7-2 to TRBJ2-1; D perhaps matches TRBD2 (6 bases). Germline CDR1 and CDR2: SGHTA and FQGNSA. The CDR3 spans 15 residues. The ends were cut back, 2 bases at V and 10 bases at J, with 18 bases in the middle. CDR3 DNA: TGTGCCAGCAGCTTAAGTTCGGGAGTTGGGAAGGAGCAGTTCTTC. The encoded protein is CASSLSSGVGKEQFF.

The sample holds a few counts of this clone. The chain employs TRBV7-2 and TRBJ2-7; 8 bases agree with TRBD2. V lost 5 bases, J lost 0 bases, and 3 bases stayed unmatched. CDR1 SGHTA and CDR2 FQGNSA come from the germline V gene. The CDR3 is made up of 14 amino acids. This CDR3 reads CASSPGGGSYEQYF. CDR3 coding DNA: TGTGCCAGCAGCCCCGGGGGGGGCTCCTACGAGCAGTACTTC.

V usage is TRBV19 and J usage is TRBJ2-1; 7 bases are shared with TRBD1. Germline CDR1 reads LNHDA; CDR2 reads SQIVND (reference sequence). The trim removed 4 bases at V and 2 bases at J, leaving 8 bases unmatched. This CDR3 is built from 16 residues. The CDR3 coding sequence is TGTGCCAGTAGTAGTGTAGAGGGGGCGACCTACAATGAGCAGTTCTTC. Translation gives CASSSVEGATYNEQFF.

The gene calls are TRBV14 and TRBJ2-2; the D is unclear. Germline CDR1 and CDR2: SGHDN and FVKESK. Trimming left V 4 bases short and J 6 bases short, with 9 bases between. This CDR3 region has 13 residues. The CDR3 DNA reads TGTGCCAGCAGCCCTTCTACCGCCGGGGAGCTGTTTTTT. This gives the protein CASSPSTAGELFF.

This clone was seen a few times. The V call is TRBV5-6, the J call TRBJ2-7, with D uncertain. Germline V gene sequence: CDR1 SGHDT, CDR2 YYEEEE. This CDR3 spans 11 amino acids. The V gene lost 4 bases and the J gene lost 6 bases, with 8 bases spanning the gap. In DNA, the CDR3 is TGTGCCAGCAGCCAGGACGGCGAGCAGTACTTC. Its protein is CASSQDGEQYF.

The chain couples TRBV5-1 to TRBJ1-1; the D gene is possibly TRBD1 (5 bases). The V gene's germline CDR1 is SGHRS and CDR2 YFSETQ. Between the trimmed V and J ends, which lost 4 bases and 3 bases, there was a span of 10 bases. The length of the CDR3 is 13 residues. The CDR3 sequence is CASSPQVDTEAFF. Here the CDR3 DNA reads TGCGCCAGCAGCCCACAGGTTGACACTGAAGCTTTCTTT.

This rearrangement joins TRBV9 to TRBJ2-7; 7 nucleotides line up with TRBD2. The CDR3 consists of 14 residues. In germline, CDR1 is SGDLS, CDR2 YYNGEE. V lost 2 bases and J lost 3; bases outside the gene matches: 5. CDR3 residues: CASSVLADHYEQYF. Here the CDR3 DNA reads TGTGCCAGCAGCGTTCTAGCGGACCACTACGAGCAGTACTTC.

This clone turned up a few times. The chain is built from TRBV5-1 and TRBJ2-7, with a possible D match to TRBD1 (6 bases). The germline V gene encodes CDR1 SGHRS and CDR2 YFSETQ. This CDR3 spans 14 amino acids. Trimming stripped 0 bases from V and 3 bases from J, with 10 bases between. CDR3 amino acids: CASSLGTVGYEQYF. The CDR3 DNA reads as TGCGCCAGCAGCTTGGGGACAGTCGGCTACGAGCAGTACTTC.

A few counts support this clone. The rearrangement uses TRBV28 and TRBJ1-3, with D unresolved. Germline CDR1 reads MDHEN; CDR2 reads SYDVKM. This CDR3 is built from 13 residues. The ends were cut back, 4 bases at V and 0 bases at J, with 4 bases in the middle. CDR3 coding DNA: TGTGCCAGCAGTTCCGGCTCTGGAAACACCATATATTTT. Its translation: CASSSGSGNTIYF. The variable domain in full, with the rest retrieved from reference TRBV28 and TRBJ1-3, is DVKVTQSSRYLVKRTGEKVFLECVQDMDHENMFWYRQDPGLGLRLIYFSYDVKMKEKGDIPEGYSVSREKKERFSLILESASTNQTSMYLCASSSGSGNTIYFGEGSWLTVV.

This chain uses TRBV5-1 with TRBJ2-1; unclear D gene. Deletions cut 0 bases from V and 6 bases from J, with 13 bases between. Germline assignment: CDR1 SGHRS and CDR2 YFSETQ. The CDR3 spans 15 residues. DNA of the CDR3: TGCGCCAGCAGCTTGGGGCTGCACACTACCAATGAGCAGTTCTTC. Translation gives CASSLGLHTTNEQFF. The entire variable domain, with the rest obtained from reference TRBV5-1 and TRBJ2-1, is as follows: KAGVTQTPRYLIKTRGQQVTLSCSPISGHRSVSWYQQTPGQGLQFLFEYFSETQRNKGNFPGRFSGRQFSNSRSEMNVSTLELGDSALYLCASSLGLHTTNEQFFGPGTRLTVL.